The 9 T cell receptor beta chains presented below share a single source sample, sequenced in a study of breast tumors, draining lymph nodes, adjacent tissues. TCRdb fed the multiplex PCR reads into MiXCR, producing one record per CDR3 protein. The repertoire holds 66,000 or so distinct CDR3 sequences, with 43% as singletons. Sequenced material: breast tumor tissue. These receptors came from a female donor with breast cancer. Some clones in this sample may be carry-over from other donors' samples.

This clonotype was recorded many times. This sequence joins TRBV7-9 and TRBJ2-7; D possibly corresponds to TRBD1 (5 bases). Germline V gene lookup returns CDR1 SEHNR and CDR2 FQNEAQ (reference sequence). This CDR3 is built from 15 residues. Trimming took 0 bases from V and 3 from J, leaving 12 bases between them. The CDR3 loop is CASSLAQGSFYEQYF. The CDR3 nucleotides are TGTGCCAGCAGCTTAGCGCAGGGCAGTTTCTACGAGCAGTACTTC.

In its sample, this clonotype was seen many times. This chain's CDR3 is CASSPVGAYSDGYTF. CDR3 in DNA: TGTGCCAGCAGCCCAGTCGGAGCGTATAGCGATGGCTACACCTTC. The chain links TRBV14 to TRBJ1-2, with D unclear. The V gene lost 4 bases and the J gene lost 6 bases, with 18 bases spanning the gap. CDR1 SGHDN and CDR2 FVKESK come from the germline V gene. This CDR3 has 15 residues.

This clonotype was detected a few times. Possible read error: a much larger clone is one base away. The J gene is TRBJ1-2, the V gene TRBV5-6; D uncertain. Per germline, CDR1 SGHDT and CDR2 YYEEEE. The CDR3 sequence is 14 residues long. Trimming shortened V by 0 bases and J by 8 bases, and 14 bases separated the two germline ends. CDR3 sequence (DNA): TGTGCCAGCAGCTTGGCCCAGGCGGCGGGGGGCTACACCTTC. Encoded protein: CASSLAQAAGGYTF.

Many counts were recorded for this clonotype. CDR3 residues: CASSQDSTGNTYEQYF. For the CDR3, the DNA is TGTGCCAGCAGCCAAGATTCCACTGGGAACACCTACGAGCAGTACTTC. The rearrangement links TRBV4-2 to TRBJ2-7, with D uncertain. The CDR3 contains 16 residues. CDR1 LGHNA and CDR2 YNFKEQ come from the germline V gene. The V and J ends lost 0 bases and 2 bases respectively, with 14 bases between them.

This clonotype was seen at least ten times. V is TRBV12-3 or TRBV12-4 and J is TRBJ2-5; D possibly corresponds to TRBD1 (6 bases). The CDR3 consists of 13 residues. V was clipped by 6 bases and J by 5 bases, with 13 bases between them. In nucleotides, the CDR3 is TGTGCCAGCAGCTCAGGGGTGCGGGAGACCCAGTACTTC. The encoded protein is CASSSGVRETQYF.

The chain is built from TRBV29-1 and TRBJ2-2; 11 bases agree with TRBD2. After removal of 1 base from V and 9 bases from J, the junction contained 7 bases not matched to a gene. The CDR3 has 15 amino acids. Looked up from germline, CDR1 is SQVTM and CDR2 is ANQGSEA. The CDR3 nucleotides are TGCAGCGTTGAAGTAGCGGGGGGGCCAAACCGGGAGCTGTTTTTT. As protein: CSVEVAGGPNRELFF.

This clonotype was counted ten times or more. The CDR3 spells CASSTQGPGNQPQHF. In DNA form, the CDR3 reads TGTGCCAGCAGCACGCAGGGTCCCGGCAATCAGCCCCAGCATTTT. The chain combines TRBV7-2 with TRBJ1-5; D is possibly TRBD1 (5 bases). The CDR3 has 15 amino acids. The germline gives CDR1 SGHTA, CDR2 FQGNSA. The V and J ends lost 5 bases and 2 bases respectively, with 13 bases between them. Full variable domain (outside the CDR3, taken from reference TRBV7-2 and TRBJ1-5): GAGVSQSPSNKVTEKGKDVELRCDPISGHTALYWYRQSLGQGLEFLIYFQGNSAPDKSGLPSDRFSAERTGGSVSTLTIQRTQQEDSAVYLCASSTQGPGNQPQHFGDGTRLSIL.

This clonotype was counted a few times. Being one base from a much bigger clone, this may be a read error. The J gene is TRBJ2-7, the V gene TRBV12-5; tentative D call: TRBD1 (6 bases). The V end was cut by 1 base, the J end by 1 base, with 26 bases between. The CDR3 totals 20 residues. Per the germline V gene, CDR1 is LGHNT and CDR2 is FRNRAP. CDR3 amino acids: CASGLATWGIGAGTSYEQYF. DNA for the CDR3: TGTGCTAGTGGTTTGGCCACGTGGGGGATAGGAGCCGGGACATCCTACGAGCAGTACTTC. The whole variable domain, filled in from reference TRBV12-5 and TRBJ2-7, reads DARVTQTPRHKVTEMGQEVTMRCQPILGHNTVFWYRQTMMQGLELLAYFRNRAPLDDSGMPKDRFSAEMPDATLATLKIQPSEPRDSAVYFCASGLATWGIGAGTSYEQYFGPGTRLTVT.

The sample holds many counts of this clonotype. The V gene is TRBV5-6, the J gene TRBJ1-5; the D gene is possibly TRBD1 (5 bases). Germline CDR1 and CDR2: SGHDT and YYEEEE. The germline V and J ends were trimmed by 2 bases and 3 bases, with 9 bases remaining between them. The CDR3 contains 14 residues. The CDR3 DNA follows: TGTGCCAGCAGCTTTCAGGGAAACAATCAGCCCCAGCATTTT. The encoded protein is CASSFQGNNQPQHF.